Shown below are 3 T cell receptor beta chains from a single sample sequenced in a study of blood T cell repertoires in COVID-19. TCRdb keeps only in-frame clones here, not all; method: immunoSEQ multiplex PCR. This table has 50,000 to 75,000 clones, roughly 87% appearing once. The specimen was peripheral blood. These receptors all come from a man of 80 years or more in a cohort sampled during active COVID-19.

The gene calls are TRBV2 and TRBJ2-3, with D unclear. This CDR3 is built from 13 residues. The V gene lost 6 bases and the J gene lost 4 bases, with 11 bases spanning the gap. Germline assignment: CDR1 SNHLY and CDR2 FYNNEI. The CDR3 is CASSANSADTQYF. CDR3 sequence (DNA): TGTGCCAGCAGCGCGAACAGTGCAGATACGCAGTATTTT.

The chain combines TRBV9 with TRBJ2-2; D not certain. The germline V gene has CDR1 SGDLS and CDR2 YYNGEE. This CDR3 spans 14 amino acids. V shed 0 bases and J shed 5 bases, with 8 bases lying between them. The CDR3, as DNA: TGTGCCAGCAGCGTAGAGAGCGCTACCGGGGAGCTGTTTTTT. Amino acid sequence: CASSVESATGELFF.

This clone was observed a handful of times. This chain joins TRBV27 and TRBJ2-7; 9 positions agree with TRBD2. The CDR3 covers 17 residues. Unmatched junction bases numbered 8, after V lost 2 bases and J lost 0 bases. CDR1 is MNHEY, CDR2 SMNVEV, per germline (reference sequence). Here the CDR3 reads CASSLRASGTLSYEQYF. DNA of the CDR3: TGTGCCAGCAGTTTAAGGGCTAGCGGGACGCTCTCCTACGAGCAGTACTTC.